The TCR beta chain described here comes from a study of T cells in Graves' hyperthyroidism and ophthalmopathy. The CDR3 regions of TCR beta were amplified from RNA transcripts. First-round RT-PCR targeting the TCR CDR3 was performed with the HTBI primer set. A single record per CDR3 protein comes from TCRdb applying MiXCR to the multiplex PCR reads. Among hundreds of thousands of distinct CDR3 sequences listed, 45% were seen once. The V end lost 6 bases, the J end lost 5 bases, and 13 bases lay between the germline ends. The CDR3 extends over 13 amino acids. Germline CDR1 is ENHRY and CDR2 is SYGVKD. Material for sequencing was peripheral blood or thyroid tissue (not recorded which). The source is an adult man with Graves' disease, either hyperthyroidism or ophthalmopathy (not recorded which). The J gene is TRBJ1-1, the V gene TRBV10-3; tentative D call: TRBD1 (6 bases). CDR3: CAIRDRGQTEAFF. The CDR3 region has the DNA TGTGCCATCAGGGACAGAGGTCAAACTGAAGCTTTCTTT.